The present TCR beta chain was sequenced within a study of blood T cells in healthy people across ages. Study overall: Per two T cells, template switching captured roughly one barcoded beta molecule.

Points on this clonotype: Its target is not known.

V was pared by 1 base and J by 0 bases, with 11 bases between. This CDR3 region has 16 residues. Germline V gene lookup returns CDR1 SGHVS and CDR2 FNYEAQ. Whole-study findings and limits: From one million sequenced T cells, diversity estimates were lower bounds. Long-lived donors exceeded aged donors in naive CD4+ cells and diversity.

Sample-barcoded 5' priming and a J-beta primer mix drove a second PCR of roughly 7 to 11 cycles. Every individual sample yielded 2.5 million or more paired-end reads (each containing CDR3). Each CDR3 protein gets one entry after TCRdb re-called the 5' RACE reads with MiXCR. The sample holds over 1,300,000 distinct CDR3 sequences, roughly 60% seen once. Sequencing input: blood. The receptor was derived from a young man in good health. The chain is built from TRBV7-6 and TRBJ2-3; D might be TRBD2 (5 bases). The CDR3 bases are TGTGCCAGCAGCTTAGGGGAGCCCTATAGCACAGATACGCAGTATTTT. This sequence encodes CASSLGEPYSTDTQYF.